What follows are 32 T cell receptor beta chains derived from one specimen sequenced in a study of control samples from healthy donors and cancer patients (TCRdb year 2020). Library construction relied on the immunoSEQ multiplex PCR assay. TCRdb re-hosts the immuneACCESS table, in-frame sequences only. Its copies lack some clones; in the studies checked, an unresolved V gene accounts for under half of them, and the cause for the rest is not known. For this sample there are 120,000 or so clones; over 75% appear just once. The ten largest clones take up 1.5% to 2% of the sample. The specimen was blood. These receptor sequences come from a man aged 18 to 29 in good health.

This clone was seen once. The CDR3 DNA is TGTGCCAGCAGACGTCGCGGGACAACGAACACCGGGGAGCTGTTTTTT. Its protein product is CASRRRGTTNTGELFF. The chain carries TRBV28 and TRBJ2-2; D is tentatively TRBD1 or TRBD2 (6 bases each). The CDR3 runs 16 residues. The V gene's germline CDR1 is MDHEN and CDR2 SYDVKM. Between the trimmed V and J ends, which lost 6 bases and 0 bases, there was a span of 14 bases.

The gene calls are TRBV5-4 and TRBJ2-5; TRBD1 is a possible D gene (6 bases). CDR1 and CDR2 (germline): SGHNT, YYREEE (reference sequence). The CDR3 has 16 residues. Trimming removed 0 bases from V and 4 bases from J, with 16 bases in between. This chain's CDR3 is CASSLASRVGGETQYF. CDR3 nucleotide sequence: TGTGCCAGCAGCTTGGCCTCGAGGGTAGGGGGAGAGACCCAGTACTTC.

V usage is TRBV5-1 and J usage is TRBJ2-5; the D is unclear. The CDR3 has 11 amino acids. V lost 2 bases, J lost 2 bases, and 1 base lay in between. Germline CDR1 SGHRS, CDR2 YFSETQ. CDR3 coding DNA: TGCGCCAGCAGCTTACAAGAGACCCAGTACTTC. Its translation is CASSLQETQYF.

In DNA form, the CDR3 reads TGTGCCAGTAGTATAGATCGTGAAAAACTGTTTTTT. Translated, it gives CASSIDREKLFF. The chain links TRBV19 to TRBJ1-4; D is uncertain. The V gene's germline CDR1 is LNHDA and CDR2 SQIVND (reference sequence). V was clipped by 0 bases and J by 7 bases, with 3 bases between them. CDR3 length: 12 residues.

The genes are TRBV14 and TRBJ1-2; D is uncertain. CDR1 is SGHDN, CDR2 FVKESK, per germline. The CDR3 loop spans 13 amino acids. The V gene lost 4 bases and the J gene lost 2 bases, with 8 bases spanning the gap. CDR3 sequence: CASSPGRNYGYTF. The CDR3 nucleotides read TGTGCCAGCAGCCCTGGACGGAACTATGGCTACACCTTC.

V gene TRBV3-1 (or the pseudogene TRBV3-2) combines with J gene TRBJ1-1; D gene unclear. The CDR3 spans 16 residues. V was trimmed by 4 bases and J by 0 bases, leaving 15 bases between them. CDR1 is LGHDT and CDR2 is YNNKEL in the germline V gene (reference sequence). DNA for the CDR3: TGTGCCAGCAGCCCGAGGACGGGGAAGATGAACACTGAAGCTTTCTTT. Translated: CASSPRTGKMNTEAFF.

Note on this clone: Other DNA variants within this sample encode the same CDR3. The chain has TRBV7-3 and TRBJ2-4, with no clear D. Per the germline V gene, CDR1 is SGHTA and CDR2 is FQGTGA. The CDR3 is 14 amino acids. Trimming cost V 3 bases and J 2 bases, with 8 bases left between them. This CDR3 is CASSLGRTKNIQYF. DNA for the CDR3: TGTGCCAGCAGCTTGGGCAGGACCAAAAACATTCAGTACTTC.

The genes are TRBV29-1 and TRBJ1-2; no reliable D call. CDR1 SQVTM and CDR2 ANQGSEA come from the germline V gene. CDR3 length: 14 residues. V lost 4 bases and J 0 bases, leaving 12 bases between the germline ends. DNA for the CDR3: TGCAGCGTTGGAATCGGGCAATCTAACTATGGCTACACCTTC. This encodes CSVGIGQSNYGYTF.

CDR3 sequence reads: CASSVAGGTDTQYF. The CDR3 DNA reads TGTGCCAGCAGTGTAGCGGGAGGCACAGATACGCAGTATTTT. The chain is built from TRBV6-4 and TRBJ2-3; 9 bases align to TRBD2. From germline, CDR1 is MRHNA and CDR2 SNTAGT. The J segment lost 1 base and the V segment lost 4 bases, leaving 0 bases of the junction unmatched. This CDR3 is 14 amino acids long.

V gene TRBV6-4 combines with J gene TRBJ1-1; D is possibly TRBD1 (6 bases). Germline-derived CDR1 and CDR2 are MRHNA and SNTAGT. The CDR3 spans 13 residues. V was pared by 6 bases and J by 3 bases, with 11 bases between. As DNA, the CDR3 is TGTGCCAGCAGACAGGGAGTGGACACTGAAGCTTTCTTT. Translated: CASRQGVDTEAFF.

In this sample, this clone turned up once. CDR3 residues: CASSFGRANEQFF. The CDR3 nucleotides are TGTGCCAGCAGTTTCGGCAGGGCCAATGAGCAGTTCTTC. V usage is TRBV12-3 or TRBV12-4 and J usage is TRBJ2-1; a weak D match, TRBD1 (5 bases). The CDR3 is 13 amino acids. V lost 3 bases to trimming and J lost 6 bases, with 9 bases between them.

The gene calls are TRBV18 and TRBJ2-7; 11 nucleotides align to TRBD1. CDR3 size: 17 residues. CDR1 and CDR2 from the germline V gene are KGHSH and LQKENI. V dropped 4 bases and J dropped 0; count of bases not matched to a gene: 8. In DNA form, the CDR3 reads TGTGCCAGCTCACGAAGCCTGGGACAGGGGGACTCCTACGAGCAGTACTTC. It yields the protein CASSRSLGQGDSYEQYF. Filled out from reference TRBV18 and TRBJ2-7, the complete variable domain reads NAGVMQNPRHLVRRRGQEARLRCSPMKGHSHVYWYRQLPEEGLKFMVYLQKENIIDESGMPKERFSAEFPKEGPSILRIQQVVRGDSAAYFCASSRSLGQGDSYEQYFGPGTRLTVT.

DNA of the CDR3: TGTGCCAGCTCACCACGGGACAGGGAGAATTCACCCCTCCACTTT. Translation gives CASSPRDRENSPLHF. The chain has TRBV18 and TRBJ1-6, with 9 bases lining up with TRBD1. This CDR3 is 15 amino acids long. J was trimmed by 7 bases and V by 1 base; bases with no gene match: 2. Germline V gene sequence: CDR1 KGHSH, CDR2 LQKENI.

This clone has more than one count but fewer than ten. The chain uses TRBV15 and TRBJ2-1, with unresolved D. Germline CDR1 LNHNV, CDR2 YYDKDF (reference sequence). CDR3 length equals 16 residues. V was cut by 2 bases and J by 12 bases, with 23 bases left in between. The CDR3: CATSRQNERGLSLQFF. CDR3 coding DNA: TGTGCCACCAGCAGACAAAATGAGAGAGGCTTATCTCTGCAGTTCTTC. The entire variable domain, with the rest obtained from reference TRBV15 and TRBJ2-1, is as follows: DAMVIQNPRYQVTQFGKPVTLSCSQTLNHNVMYWYQQKSSQAPKLLFHYYDKDFNNEADTPDNFQSRRPNTSFCFLDIRSPGLGDTAMYLCATSRQNERGLSLQFFGPGTRLTVL.

This chain connects TRBV24-1 to TRBJ2-1; 7 nucleotides match TRBD1. V gave up 9 bases and J gave up 8 bases; unmatched junction bases: 6. The CDR3 has 12 amino acids. Germline CDR1 KGHDR, CDR2 SFDVKD. The CDR3 sequence is CATCATGDEQFF. The CDR3 region has the DNA TGTGCCACCTGTGCAACAGGGGATGAGCAGTTCTTC.

The gene calls are TRBV6-5 and TRBJ2-6; TRBD2 is a possible D gene (5 bases). The germline CDR1 and CDR2 sequences are MNHEY and SVGAGI. Trimming pared 4 bases from V and 0 bases from J, leaving 10 bases between. This CDR3 contains 16 residues. The CDR3 region has the DNA TGTGCCAGCAGTTTTTCAGGACTCTCTGGGGCCAACGTCCTGACTTTC. Protein sequence: CASSFSGLSGANVLTF.

The chain is built from TRBV2 and TRBJ1-2, with TRBD1 matching 9 bases. This CDR3 region has 15 residues. Germline V gives CDR1 SNHLY, CDR2 FYNNEI. The V segment lost 6 bases and the J segment 4 bases; nucleotides outside the gene matches: 9. The CDR3 nucleotides read TGTGCCAGCAGGTTAACGGACAGGGGAGGCTATGGCTACACCTTC. Residues: CASRLTDRGGYGYTF.

The V gene is TRBV27, the J gene TRBJ2-7; 7 bases fit TRBD2. The CDR3 totals 14 residues. The J segment lost 3 bases and the V segment lost 10 bases, leaving 12 bases of the junction unmatched. Germline CDR1 is MNHEY and CDR2 is SMNVEV (reference sequence). CDR3 protein: CATTIVSGGYEQYF. Here the CDR3 DNA reads TGTGCCACTACGATAGTGTCGGGGGGCTACGAGCAGTACTTC.

This chain links TRBV10-1 with TRBJ2-1; D might be TRBD2 (5 bases). V lost 4 bases and J 3 bases, leaving 10 bases between the germline ends. Germline V gene data show CDR1 as WNHNN and CDR2 as SYGVQD (reference sequence). The CDR3 contains 14 residues. The CDR3 region has the DNA TGCGCCAGCAGTGGTGGGAGAGACTACAATGAGCAGTTCTTC. This codes for CASSGGRDYNEQFF.

This clone occurred a few times. The chain combines TRBV7-9 with TRBJ2-7; D remains ambiguous. The CDR3 runs to 14 residues. Trimming removed 1 base from V and 2 bases from J, with 9 bases in between. The V gene's germline CDR1 is SEHNR and CDR2 FQNEAQ (reference sequence). This chain's CDR3 is CASSLGAQAYEQYF. CDR3 sequence (DNA): TGTGCCAGCAGCTTAGGGGCACAAGCCTACGAGCAGTACTTC.

This chain connects TRBV6-2 or TRBV6-3 to TRBJ2-3; 9 bases match TRBD2. Germline CDR1 MNHEY, CDR2 SVGEGT. This CDR3 has 15 residues. Trimming removed 2 bases from V and 3 bases from J; junction bases left unmatched: 3. The CDR3 DNA reads TGTGCCAGCAGTTACGTTACTAGCGGGACAGATACGCAGTATTTT. This translates into CASSYVTSGTDTQYF.

This clone turned up a few times. The junction departs from germline at one end; a sequencing error may be responsible. V gene TRBV7-2 combines with J gene TRBJ2-7, with 10 nucleotides matching TRBD2. CDR3 size: 14 residues. Per the germline V gene, CDR1 is SGHTA and CDR2 is FQGNSA. The CDR3 DNA reads as TGTGCCAGCAGCCTAGCTCTAGCGGGAGCCACCGGGTACTTC. Amino acids: CASSLALAGATGYF.

The V and J genes are TRBV2 and TRBJ2-5; a weak D match, TRBD2 (5 bases). Trimming stripped 7 bases from V and 7 bases from J, with 13 bases between. Germline V gene data show CDR1 as SNHLY and CDR2 as FYNNEI. The CDR3 sequence is 12 residues long. This CDR3 is CASIETRGTQYF. The CDR3 bases are TGTGCCAGCATTGAGACCCGGGGGACCCAGTACTTC. The full variable domain, rest sourced from reference TRBV2 and TRBJ2-5, is EPEVTQTPSHQVTQMGQEVILRCVPISNHLYFYWYRQILGQKVEFLVSFYNNEISEKSEIFDDQFSVERPDGSNFTLKIRSTKLEDSAMYFCASIETRGTQYFGPGTRLLVL.

The chain couples TRBV11-3 to TRBJ2-2; no definite D call. Between the trimmed V and J ends, which lost 5 bases and 6 bases, there was a span of 10 bases. The CDR3 length is 13 residues. The germline gives CDR1 SGHNT, CDR2 YENEEA. In nucleotides, the CDR3 is TGTGCCAGCAGCAGAGTCCCCTCCGGGGAGCTGTTTTTT. Translating gives CASSRVPSGELFF.

J is TRBJ2-1 and V is TRBV7-6; 11 bases line up with TRBD1. This CDR3 contains 17 residues. Looked up from germline, CDR1 is SGHVS and CDR2 is FNYEAQ. Losses at the gene ends were 1 base for V and 13 bases for J; bases not matched to a gene: 15. CDR3 amino acids: CASSLELGTGGTLHQFF. In DNA form, the CDR3 reads TGTGCCAGCAGCTTAGAATTGGGGACAGGGGGAACCTTACACCAGTTCTTC.

This rearrangement joins TRBV20-1 to TRBJ2-3, with D perhaps TRBD1 (5 bases). CDR3 length: 15 amino acids. Germline values: CDR1 DFQATT, CDR2 SNEGSKA (reference sequence). Trimming cost V 3 bases and J 2 bases, with 15 bases left between them. The CDR3 sequence: CSASIPRVDTDTQYF. The CDR3 DNA is TGCAGTGCTAGTATCCCCAGGGTCGACACAGATACGCAGTATTTT.

This chain uses TRBV7-9 with TRBJ2-7; D is undetermined. The germline V gene encodes CDR1 SEHNR and CDR2 FQNEAQ (reference sequence). V lost 5 bases, J lost 9 bases, and 14 bases lay in between. This CDR3 is built from 12 residues. The CDR3 here is CASSLESLGQYF. CDR3 nucleotides: TGTGCCAGCAGCCTCGAGTCCCTGGGGCAGTACTTC.

DNA for the CDR3: TGTGCCAGCAGTCGGGGGAGTTTGGGCATCAATGAGCAGTTCTTC. Translation gives CASSRGSLGINEQFF. V gene TRBV6-2 or TRBV6-3 combines with J gene TRBJ2-1; the D gene is possibly TRBD2 (6 bases). Trimming shortened V by 5 bases and J by 6 bases, and 17 bases separated the two germline ends. Per the germline V gene, CDR1 is MNHEY and CDR2 is SVGEGT. This CDR3 comprises 15 residues.

The V gene is TRBV2, the J gene TRBJ2-2; D is unresolved. V dropped 11 bases and J dropped 4 bases, with 11 bases sitting between them. CDR1 is SNHLY, CDR2 FYNNEI, per germline. This CDR3 spans 12 amino acids. DNA of the CDR3: TGTGCCGTAACCCAGATCACCGGGGAGCTGTTTTTT. It codes for CAVTQITGELFF. Looking up the rest from reference TRBV2 and TRBJ2-2 gives the full variable domain: EPEVTQTPSHQVTQMGQEVILRCVPISNHLYFYWYRQILGQKVEFLVSFYNNEISEKSEIFDDQFSVERPDGSNFTLKIRSTKLEDSAMYFCAVTQITGELFFGEGSRLTVL.

This chain links TRBV5-4 with TRBJ2-2; no clear D gene. Per the germline V gene, CDR1 is SGHNT and CDR2 is YYREEE (reference sequence). The CDR3 is 15 amino acids. V shed 3 bases and J shed 0 bases, with 9 bases lying between them. The CDR3 reads CASSSRAANTGELFF. The DNA for the CDR3 is TGTGCCAGCAGCTCCCGGGCCGCGAACACCGGGGAGCTGTTTTTT.

The chain uses TRBV24-1 and TRBJ2-3, with D unresolved. The V gene's germline CDR1 is KGHDR and CDR2 SFDVKD. The CDR3 extends over 12 amino acids. Trimming removed 3 bases at V and 7 bases at J, with 7 bases between. The CDR3 sequence: CATSDLLYTQYF. The CDR3 region has the DNA TGTGCCACCAGTGATCTCCTATATACGCAGTATTTT.

The rearrangement uses TRBV3-1 (or the pseudogene TRBV3-2) and TRBJ1-3, with D hard to call. V dropped 4 bases and J dropped 0 bases, with 13 bases sitting between them. The CDR3 totals 16 residues. Germline CDR1 reads LGHDT; CDR2 reads YNNKEL (reference sequence). CDR3 sequence reads: CASSRQTPSSGNTIYF. DNA for the CDR3: TGTGCCAGCAGCCGGCAGACACCGAGCTCTGGAAACACCATATATTTT.